Listed here are 29 T cell receptor beta chains from one sample, sequenced in a study of brain T cells in children with intractable seizures (dated by TCRdb to the early 2020s). Library prep was done by the immunoSEQ multiplex PCR assay. Sourced from immuneACCESS, this table was stored by TCRdb with only in-frame sequences that have V and J called. A share of the clones is absent; for the studies checked, an unresolved V gene accounts for under half, and the remainder has no known explanation. For this sample the table gives fewer than 150,000 clones, of which roughly 92% were detected only once. Of the sample, 3.5% to 4.5% falls within the top ten clones. This specimen's time point label, per the study, means: resected brain tissue, or blood drawn just prior to surgery. Specimen: peripheral blood, collected at surgery. The receptor source for this set is a boy under three years old with hemimegalencephaly and intractable seizures.

V gene TRBV7-9 combines with J gene TRBJ2-3; perhaps D is TRBD1 or TRBD2 (6 bases each). V was trimmed by 8 bases and J by 5 bases, leaving 11 bases between them. The CDR3 length is 12 residues. Germline lookup yields CDR1 SEHNR and CDR2 FQNEAQ (reference sequence). The CDR3 spells CASRGQGDTQYF. For the CDR3, the DNA is TGTGCCAGCCGGGGGCAAGGAGATACGCAGTATTTT.

The sample holds a few counts of this clone. The chain recombines TRBV14 with TRBJ1-3; possible D gene TRBD1, 5 bases. The CDR3 runs 14 residues. Germline V gene data show CDR1 as SGHDN and CDR2 as FVKESK. V was trimmed by 1 base and J by 2 bases, leaving 6 bases between them. This chain's CDR3 is CASSQAGAGNTIYF. The CDR3 region has the DNA TGTGCCAGCAGCCAAGCGGGGGCTGGAAACACCATATATTTT.

The chain has TRBV6-1 and TRBJ2-7; 7 bases are shared with TRBD1. The V segment lost 0 bases and the J segment 2 bases; nucleotides outside the gene matches: 1. CDR3 length equals 14 residues. Per germline, CDR1 MNHNS and CDR2 SASEGT. Written as DNA, the CDR3 is TGTGCCAGCAGTGAAGCGCAGGGGGCCTACGAGCAGTACTTC. This codes for CASSEAQGAYEQYF.

This clone came up a few times. V and J are TRBV27 and TRBJ1-6; 10 positions agree with TRBD1. The germline V gene has CDR1 MNHEY and CDR2 SMNVEV (reference sequence). After removal of 7 bases from V and 6 bases from J, the junction contained 6 bases not matched to a gene. This CDR3 region has 15 residues. This CDR3 is CASTEDRGLNSPLHF. The CDR3 DNA reads TGTGCCAGCACTGAAGACAGGGGGCTTAATTCACCCCTCCACTTT.

The chain combines TRBV5-1 with TRBJ2-7; TRBD2 might be the D (6 bases). This CDR3 region has 15 residues. Deletions cut 1 base from V and 2 bases from J, with 13 bases between. Germline loops: CDR1 SGHRS, CDR2 YFSETQ. CDR3 in amino acids: CASSLTGLGAYEQYF. The CDR3 DNA reads as TGCGCCAGCAGCTTGACGGGACTGGGGGCCTACGAGCAGTACTTC.

The CDR3 loop is CRAGQGSYNEQFF. CDR3 DNA: TGCAGGGCGGGACAGGGCTCCTACAATGAGCAGTTCTTC. The gene calls are TRBV29-1 and TRBJ2-1; the match to TRBD1 covers 9 bases. CDR1 is SQVTM and CDR2 is ANQGSEA in the germline V gene. The length of the CDR3 is 13 residues.

The chain employs TRBV9 and TRBJ1-5; D remains ambiguous. Germline lookup yields CDR1 SGDLS and CDR2 YYNGEE. The CDR3 contains 13 residues. Trimming removed 4 bases from V and 4 bases from J, with 9 bases in between. The DNA for the CDR3 is TGTGCCAGCAGCACCGGGATAAATCAGCCCCAGCATTTT. Translation gives CASSTGINQPQHF.

This clone showed up just once. This chain joins TRBV30 and TRBJ2-7, with 7 positions matching TRBD1. Germline CDR1 is GTSNPN and CDR2 is SVGIG (reference sequence). The trim removed 5 bases at V and 1 base at J, leaving 2 bases unmatched. The length of the CDR3 is 12 residues. CDR3 sequence reads: CAWGGQSYEQYF. CDR3 DNA sequence: TGTGCCTGGGGGGGACAGTCCTACGAGCAGTACTTC.

V is TRBV2 and J is TRBJ1-1, with 10 nucleotides matching TRBD1. CDR3 length: 13 amino acids. V trimming: 5 bases; J trimming: 13 bases; junction bases outside the gene matches: 10. Germline V gene data show CDR1 as SNHLY and CDR2 as FYNNEI. CDR3 protein: CASSSTGGAFGFF. The CDR3 coding sequence is TGTGCCAGCAGTTCGACAGGGGGCGCTTTTGGTTTCTTT.

For the CDR3, the DNA is TGTGCCTGGAGTGTAAGCGGGACAGGGAGTTGGGCTTTCTTT. Its translation: CAWSVSGTGSWAFF. The chain uses TRBV30 and TRBJ1-1, with 9 bases matching TRBD1. V lost 0 bases to trimming and J lost 11 bases; unmatched junction nucleotides: 10. CDR1 and CDR2 (germline): GTSNPN, SVGIG (reference sequence). This CDR3 has 14 amino acids.

The chain combines TRBV27 with TRBJ2-1; TRBD2 might be the D (6 bases). The length of the CDR3 is 14 residues. The germline V and J ends were trimmed by 5 bases and 6 bases, with 14 bases remaining between them. Per germline, CDR1 MNHEY and CDR2 SMNVEV (reference sequence). The DNA for the CDR3 is TGTGCCAGCAGTGAGGCGGGAAACCCCAATGAGCAGTTCTTC. Protein product: CASSEAGNPNEQFF.

This clone was detected only once. V and J are TRBV30 and TRBJ2-1, with 10 bases lining up with TRBD2. This CDR3 contains 17 residues. J lost 4 bases, V lost 2 bases, and 11 bases had no gene match. Germline V gene data show CDR1 as GTSNPN and CDR2 as SVGIG (reference sequence). The DNA of the CDR3 is TGTGCCTGGAGTCCCTCCCCCCTAGCGGGAGTTTACAATGAGCAGTTCTTC. It encodes CAWSPSPLAGVYNEQFF. The full variable domain, completed using reference TRBV30 and TRBJ2-1, is SQTIHQWPATLVQPVGSPLSLECTVEGTSNPNLYWYRQAAGRGLQLLFYSVGIGQISSEVPQNLSASRPQDRQFILSSKKLLLSDSGFYLCAWSPSPLAGVYNEQFFGPGTRLTVL.

The chain joins TRBV28 to TRBJ2-7; D possibly uses TRBD1 or TRBD2 (5 bases each). Germline assignment: CDR1 MDHEN and CDR2 SYDVKM. V was clipped by 5 bases and J by 6 bases, with 20 bases between them. This CDR3 has 15 amino acids. CDR3 in amino acids: CASSPRGTSSAEQYF. CDR3 nucleotide sequence: TGTGCCAGCAGTCCCCGAGGGACCTCTTCCGCCGAGCAGTACTTC.

The V and J genes are TRBV28 and TRBJ1-6, with D unclear. The CDR3 spans 11 residues. The V gene's germline CDR1 is MDHEN and CDR2 SYDVKM. V shed 3 bases and J shed 10 bases, with 4 bases lying between them. CDR3 DNA: TGTGCCAGCAGTTTGGGGTCACCCCTCCACTTT. Protein: CASSLGSPLHF. Drawing the rest from reference TRBV28 and TRBJ1-6, the complete variable domain is DVKVTQSSRYLVKRTGEKVFLECVQDMDHENMFWYRQDPGLGLRLIYFSYDVKMKEKGDIPEGYSVSREKKERFSLILESASTNQTSMYLCASSLGSPLHFGNGTRLTVT.

This clone was observed a handful of times. The rearrangement links TRBV10-3 to TRBJ2-7; no clear D gene. CDR1 ENHRY and CDR2 SYGVKD come from the germline V gene. V was shortened by 6 bases and J by 5 bases, with 11 bases between the two germline ends. CDR3 length: 12 amino acids. The CDR3 spells CAIRSWDNEQYF. Written as DNA, the CDR3 is TGTGCCATCAGGAGTTGGGATAACGAGCAGTACTTC.

The chain uses TRBV5-1 and TRBJ2-7; TRBD2 aligns across 12 bases. The CDR3 runs 17 residues. Germline V gene data show CDR1 as SGHRS and CDR2 as YFSETQ. The V and J ends lost 0 bases and 0 bases, in that order; junction bases with no gene match: 4. The DNA for the CDR3 is TGCGCCAGCAGCTTGGCTAGCGGGAGGGGCAGCTCCTACGAGCAGTACTTC. It specifies CASSLASGRGSSYEQYF.

The chain has TRBV10-3 and TRBJ2-2; D possibly corresponds to TRBD1 (5 bases). The CDR3 is 13 amino acids. The germline V gene encodes CDR1 ENHRY and CDR2 SYGVKD. Trimming left V 1 base short and J 6 bases short, with 6 bases between. CDR3 residues: CAISELGAGELFF. CDR3 nucleotide sequence: TGTGCCATCAGTGAGTTAGGGGCCGGGGAGCTGTTTTTT.

Of note for this clone: Other DNA sequences in this specimen translate into the identical CDR3. The chain is built from TRBV7-2 and TRBJ1-5, with 8 bases aligning to TRBD1. The V and J ends lost 5 bases and 4 bases, in that order; junction bases with no gene match: 4. Germline V CDR1 and CDR2: SGHTA, FQGNSA. The CDR3 runs to 14 residues. The CDR3 DNA sequence: TGTGCCAGCAGCCCCCGACAGGGGAATCAGCCCCAGCATTTT. It yields the protein CASSPRQGNQPQHF.

CDR3 sequence: CASSPVLGKGSTEAFF. CDR3 coding DNA: TGTGCCAGCTCACCAGTCCTAGGGAAGGGGAGCACTGAAGCTTTCTTT. The chain is built from TRBV18 and TRBJ1-1, with D possibly being TRBD1 (5 bases). This CDR3 is built from 16 residues. Germline-derived CDR1 and CDR2 are KGHSH and LQKENI. V dropped 2 bases and J dropped 4 bases, with 17 bases sitting between them.

The chain recombines TRBV5-6 with TRBJ1-3; D might be TRBD1 (6 bases). V gave up 5 bases and J gave up 11 bases, with 32 bases separating them. Germline values: CDR1 SGHDT, CDR2 YYEEEE. CDR3 length: 18 amino acids. The CDR3 region has the DNA TGTGCCAGCAGTCCCTTGGGGGGACACGGAAACACCATCCTACCCATATATTTT. It specifies CASSPLGGHGNTILPIYF. Filled out from reference TRBV5-6 and TRBJ1-3, the complete variable domain reads DAGVTQSPTHLIKTRGQQVTLRCSPKSGHDTVSWYQQALGQGPQFIFQYYEEEERQRGNFPDRFSGHQFPNYSSELNVNALLLGDSALYLCASSPLGGHGNTILPIYFGEGSWLTVV.

This chain connects TRBV25-1 to TRBJ1-5; a weak D match, TRBD1 (6 bases). The V end lost 6 bases, the J end lost 2 bases, and 8 bases lay between the germline ends. This CDR3 spans 13 amino acids. The germline V gene has CDR1 MGHDK and CDR2 SYGVNS. CDR3 region: CASRDSGNQPQHF. The CDR3 DNA follows: TGTGCCAGCAGGGACAGTGGCAATCAGCCCCAGCATTTT.

The CDR3 DNA reads TGTGCCAGCAGTAACAACAGAGGGGAGACCCAGTACTTC. Translated, it gives CASSNNRGETQYF. The rearrangement joins TRBV6-5 to TRBJ2-5; tentatively, D is TRBD2 (5 bases). The CDR3 consists of 13 residues. Trimming removed 5 bases from V and 5 bases from J, with 12 bases in between. Germline lookup yields CDR1 MNHEY and CDR2 SVGAGI.

The chain employs TRBV5-1 and TRBJ2-7, with a possible D match to TRBD1 (5 bases). Germline V gene lookup returns CDR1 SGHRS and CDR2 YFSETQ. V was cut by 5 bases and J by 2 bases, with 11 bases left in between. This CDR3 has 13 residues. The CDR3 protein is CASRDATAYEQYF. The CDR3 DNA reads TGCGCCAGCAGGGACGCGACAGCCTACGAGCAGTACTTC.

The chain uses TRBV7-3 and TRBJ2-3; a weak D match, TRBD1 (6 bases). The CDR3 loop spans 15 amino acids. The germline CDR1 and CDR2 sequences are SGHTA and FQGTGA. The V gene lost 4 bases and the J gene lost 1 base, with 12 bases spanning the gap. CDR3 region: CASSSQGLGTDTQYF. As DNA, the CDR3 is TGTGCCAGCAGCTCACAGGGCTTGGGCACAGATACGCAGTATTTT.

This chain links TRBV9 with TRBJ1-2; 10 bases are a match to TRBD1. V shed 2 bases and J 7 bases; nucleotides not matched to a gene: 5. This CDR3 has 14 amino acids. CDR1 and CDR2 from the germline V gene are SGDLS and YYNGEE. The CDR3 region is CASSVRGDRGGYTF. The CDR3 coding sequence is TGTGCCAGCAGCGTTAGGGGGGACAGGGGTGGCTACACCTTC. Full variable domain (rest looked up from reference TRBV9 and TRBJ1-2): DSGVTQTPKHLITATGQRVTLRCSPRSGDLSVYWYQQSLDQGLQFLIQYYNGEERAKGNILERFSAQQFPDLHSELNLSSLELGDSALYFCASSVRGDRGGYTFGSGTRLTVV.

The rearrangement uses TRBV13 and TRBJ2-3; TRBD2 aligns across 12 bases. This CDR3 contains 16 residues. Looked up from germline, CDR1 is PRHDT and CDR2 is FYEKMQ (reference sequence). V trimming: 4 bases; J trimming: 5 bases; junction bases outside the gene matches: 7. CDR3 bases: TGTGCCAGCAGCTCTAGCGGGAGGGCCCGTGGAGATACGCAGTATTTT. Translating it yields CASSSSGRARGDTQYF.

The rearrangement joins TRBV30 to TRBJ2-2; no clear D gene. CDR3 size: 14 residues. CDR1 is GTSNPN, CDR2 SVGIG, per germline (reference sequence). V was pared by 5 bases and J by 3 bases, with 13 bases between. The CDR3 reads CAWAPGVDTGELFF. The CDR3 DNA sequence: TGTGCCTGGGCTCCAGGTGTCGACACCGGGGAGCTGTTTTTT.

The genes are TRBV25-1 and TRBJ1-4; possible D gene TRBD1, 5 bases. The CDR3 runs 15 residues. V lost 2 bases and J lost 4, with 11 bases in between. CDR1 MGHDK and CDR2 SYGVNS come from the germline V gene. The DNA for the CDR3 is TGTGCCAGCAGTGAACTGGGACGGAATAATGAAAAACTGTTTTTT. The encoded protein is CASSELGRNNEKLFF.

The chain employs TRBV25-1 and TRBJ2-5; D is ambiguous. Germline CDR1 is MGHDK and CDR2 is SYGVNS. V lost 2 bases to trimming and J lost 5 bases, with 0 bases between them. The CDR3 covers 10 residues. The CDR3 nucleotides are TGTGCCAGCAGTGAAGAGACCCAGTACTTC. Translation: CASSEETQYF.